Each of the 24 T cell receptor beta chains below was sequenced from the same sample in a study of shared clonotypes between healthy human individuals. Using immunoSEQ multiplex PCR, the repertoire was profiled, and TCRdb retains in-frame clones only, with some absent. The sample includes roughly 1,500,000 clones, roughly 98% seen only once; the top ten take 0.4% to 0.55%. The sequencing sample was made of naive CD4+ T cells sorted from blood. Subset denoted: CD45RA+ positively selected. Source of these receptors: a man in his thirties or forties in good health.

This chain joins TRBV29-1 and TRBJ2-7; 9 bases are a match to TRBD1. Germline values: CDR1 SQVTM, CDR2 ANQGSEA. Trimming took 0 bases from V and 5 from J; bases not matched to a gene: 8. The CDR3 loop spans 15 amino acids. CDR3 in amino acids: CSVEDIGTGRDEQYF. In DNA form, the CDR3 reads TGCAGCGTTGAAGATATAGGGACAGGGCGCGACGAGCAGTACTTC.

V is TRBV5-1 and J is TRBJ1-1; TRBD1 might be the D (5 bases). CDR1 is SGHRS, CDR2 YFSETQ, per germline. The CDR3 is 15 residues long. V was cut by 0 bases and J by 1 base, with 10 bases left in between. CDR3 region: CASSLARTPNTEAFF. CDR3 sequence (DNA): TGCGCCAGCAGCTTGGCCCGGACACCGAACACTGAAGCTTTCTTT.

The chain recombines TRBV30 with TRBJ2-7, with TRBD2 matching over 10 bases. Germline assignment: CDR1 GTSNPN and CDR2 SVGIG (reference sequence). With 5 bases clipped from V and 5 bases from J, the junction kept 24 bases outside the gene matches. CDR3 size: 19 residues. The CDR3: CAWDSHRTSGRPLIHEQYF. CDR3 DNA sequence: TGTGCCTGGGACTCCCATAGGACTAGCGGTAGACCCCTTATCCACGAGCAGTACTTC.

The chain has TRBV29-1 and TRBJ2-1; 10 positions match TRBD2. There are 16 residues in the CDR3. The germline V gene has CDR1 SQVTM and CDR2 ANQGSEA. J was trimmed by 6 bases and V by 7 bases; bases with no gene match: 15. DNA of the CDR3: TGCAGCGCTGATCGGTTTGCTAGCGGGAGCGGCAATGAGCAGTTCTTC. As protein: CSADRFASGSGNEQFF.

This clone came up once. The chain couples TRBV28 to TRBJ1-5, with 9 bases aligning to TRBD1. Trimming removed 5 bases from V and 4 bases from J; junction bases left unmatched: 6. This CDR3 is built from 15 residues. CDR1 and CDR2 (germline): MDHEN, SYDVKM. The CDR3 spells CASSNRDRVNQPQHF. Written as DNA, the CDR3 is TGTGCCAGCAGTAACCGGGACAGGGTGAATCAGCCCCAGCATTTT.

The V call is TRBV7-9, the J call TRBJ2-1; 8 nucleotides agree with TRBD2. The CDR3 covers 17 residues. The trim removed 0 bases at V and 0 bases at J, leaving 4 bases unmatched. Per germline, CDR1 SEHNR and CDR2 FQNEAQ (reference sequence). The DNA for the CDR3 is TGTGCCAGCAGCTTAGCCGCCGCGGGGGGCTCCTACAATGAGCAGTTCTTC. Translation gives CASSLAAAGGSYNEQFF.

The chain uses TRBV19 and TRBJ2-7; 10 positions match TRBD2. This CDR3 contains 17 residues. With V trimmed by 5 bases and J by 3 bases, 13 bases remained unmatched. CDR1 and CDR2 from the germline V gene are LNHDA and SQIVND (reference sequence). CDR3 in DNA: TGTGCCAGTAGTGGGGGTAGCGGGAGGTACCTCGACTACGAGCAGTACTTC. Residues: CASSGGSGRYLDYEQYF. Full variable domain (outside the CDR3, taken from reference TRBV19 and TRBJ2-7): DGGITQSPKYLFRKEGQNVTLSCEQNLNHDAMYWYRQDPGQGLRLIYYSQIVNDFQKGDIAEGYSVSREKKESFPLTVTSAQKNPTAFYLCASSGGSGRYLDYEQYFGPGTRLTVT.

On this clone itself: This sample also contains other DNA sequences that code for the same CDR3. This chain uses TRBV9 with TRBJ2-1, with 10 bases fitting TRBD2. J gave up 6 bases and V 0 bases, and 9 bases lay outside the gene matches. Germline V gives CDR1 SGDLS, CDR2 YYNGEE. The CDR3 runs to 17 residues. DNA of the CDR3: TGTGCCAGCAGCGTAGACCCCCTAGCGGGAGTTCTCAATGAGCAGTTCTTC. Protein sequence: CASSVDPLAGVLNEQFF.

The chain recombines TRBV30 with TRBJ2-7, with D possibly being TRBD1 (6 bases). The germline V gene encodes CDR1 GTSNPN and CDR2 SVGIG (reference sequence). Deletions cut 1 base from V and 6 bases from J, with 10 bases between. The CDR3 totals 12 residues. The CDR3 DNA sequence: TGTGCCTGGAGTGCCCAGGGGTCCGAGCAGTACTTC. This encodes CAWSAQGSEQYF.

The chain recombines TRBV25-1 with TRBJ2-7; maybe TRBD1 (6 bases). Germline CDR1 reads MGHDK; CDR2 reads SYGVNS. This CDR3 comprises 15 residues. V was cut by 3 bases and J by 4 bases, with 16 bases left in between. The CDR3 is CASSEPGASTYEQYF. CDR3 nucleotides: TGTGCCAGCAGTGAGCCAGGGGCCTCTACGTACGAGCAGTACTTC.

The CDR3 coding sequence is TGTGCCTGGAGGCCCCCGGGACAGGGGACCTACGAGCAGTACTTC. Its translation is CAWRPPGQGTYEQYF. V gene TRBV30 combines with J gene TRBJ2-7, with 10 bases matching TRBD1. From germline, CDR1 is GTSNPN and CDR2 SVGIG (reference sequence). The CDR3 contains 15 residues. V trimming: 3 bases; J trimming: 2 bases; junction bases outside the gene matches: 7.

The chain uses TRBV10-1 and TRBJ1-5, with TRBD1 identical over 7 bases. Germline V gene data show CDR1 as WNHNN and CDR2 as SYGVQD (reference sequence). The V gene end was trimmed by 2 bases and the J gene end by 0 bases; junction bases not matched to a gene: 10. The CDR3 runs 18 residues. The CDR3 loop reads CASSEAGGAIPSNQPQHF. DNA of the CDR3: TGCGCCAGCAGTGAGGCAGGGGGTGCCATCCCTAGCAATCAGCCCCAGCATTTT.

The rearrangement links TRBV18 to TRBJ2-1; 10 nucleotides agree with TRBD2. CDR1 is KGHSH, CDR2 LQKENI, per germline. V shed 3 bases, J shed 6 bases, and the junction held 11 bases outside the gene matches. The CDR3 totals 17 residues. CDR3 sequence reads: CASSPAGGASGSNEQFF. CDR3 DNA: TGTGCCAGCTCACCGGCCGGGGGGGCTAGCGGGAGCAATGAGCAGTTCTTC.

The J gene is TRBJ2-7, the V gene TRBV7-9; D uncertain. This CDR3 has 15 residues. Per the germline V gene, CDR1 is SEHNR and CDR2 is FQNEAQ (reference sequence). V was trimmed by 4 bases and J by 5 bases, leaving 18 bases between them. CDR3 DNA sequence: TGTGCCAGCAGCTCCCCCCGGGCCCGGCCCCACGAGCAGTACTTC. It translates to CASSSPRARPHEQYF. Filled out from reference TRBV7-9 and TRBJ2-7, the complete variable domain reads DTGVSQNPRHKITKRGQNVTFRCDPISEHNRLYWYRQTLGQGPEFLTYFQNEAQLEKSRLLSDRFSAERPKGSFSTLEIQRTEQGDSAMYLCASSSPRARPHEQYFGPGTRLTVT.

The V call is TRBV29-1, the J call TRBJ2-6, with no clear D. Germline CDR1 and CDR2: SQVTM and ANQGSEA. The CDR3 has 15 residues. Trimming left V 1 base short and J 3 bases short, with 10 bases between. CDR3: CSVEAPPGGANVLTF. CDR3 in DNA: TGCAGCGTTGAAGCTCCCCCTGGTGGGGCCAACGTCCTGACTTTC.

The chain uses TRBV28 and TRBJ2-7, with 12 positions matching TRBD2. Per the germline V gene, CDR1 is MDHEN and CDR2 is SYDVKM. V was pared by 2 bases and J by 0 bases, with 2 bases of the junction left unmatched. This CDR3 is 16 amino acids long. DNA for the CDR3: TGTGCCAGCAGTTTAATGGGACTAGCGGGCTCCTACGAGCAGTACTTC. It yields the protein CASSLMGLAGSYEQYF.

The chain recombines TRBV5-1 with TRBJ2-1; TRBD1 matches at 9 bases. The CDR3 consists of 15 residues. Germline CDR1 is SGHRS and CDR2 is YFSETQ. The trim removed 1 base at V and 4 bases at J, leaving 3 bases unmatched. The DNA for the CDR3 is TGCGCCAGCAGCTTGACAGGGGGCGGATACAATGAGCAGTTCTTC. This gives the protein CASSLTGGGYNEQFF.

This chain uses TRBV6-5 with TRBJ2-4; no firm D call. V was clipped by 2 bases and J by 0 bases, with 8 bases between them. Germline V CDR1 and CDR2: MNHEY, SVGAGI. This CDR3 region has 15 residues. The CDR3 is CASSYTGVAKNIQYF. In nucleotides, the CDR3 is TGTGCCAGCAGTTACACCGGAGTAGCCAAAAACATTCAGTACTTC.

This clone came up once. The gene calls are TRBV19 and TRBJ2-4; the D gene is possibly TRBD2 (5 bases). The germline V gene has CDR1 LNHDA and CDR2 SQIVND (reference sequence). Trimming took off 6 bases at V and 1 base at J, with 10 bases between the two ends. The CDR3 is 14 residues long. The CDR3 here is CASRLLGAKNIQYF. The DNA for the CDR3 is TGTGCCAGTAGGCTACTAGGGGCCAAAAACATTCAGTACTTC. Combining the CDR3 with reference TRBV19 and TRBJ2-4 gives the whole variable domain DGGITQSPKYLFRKEGQNVTLSCEQNLNHDAMYWYRQDPGQGLRLIYYSQIVNDFQKGDIAEGYSVSREKKESFPLTVTSAQKNPTAFYLCASRLLGAKNIQYFGAGTRLSVL.

V is TRBV7-5 and J is TRBJ1-1. TRBV7-5 is a listed pseudogene. This CDR3 contains 14 residues. This CDR3 reads CARSLPKTNTEAFF. The CDR3, as DNA: TGTGCCAGAAGCTTACCGAAAACCAACACTGAAGCTTTCTTT.

The chain is built from TRBV9 and TRBJ2-5; 8 bases line up with TRBD2. The CDR3 runs 15 residues. The trim removed 7 bases at V and 5 bases at J, leaving 13 bases unmatched. Germline assignment: CDR1 SGDLS and CDR2 YYNGEE. The chain's CDR3 is CASSSGAGVGETQYF. CDR3 bases: TGTGCCAGCTCCAGTGGAGCGGGAGTGGGGGAGACCCAGTACTTC. Filled out from reference TRBV9 and TRBJ2-5, the complete variable domain reads DSGVTQTPKHLITATGQRVTLRCSPRSGDLSVYWYQQSLDQGLQFLIQYYNGEERAKGNILERFSAQQFPDLHSELNLSSLELGDSALYFCASSSGAGVGETQYFGPGTRLLVL.

CDR3 amino acids: CASSSNTEAFF. In DNA, the CDR3 is TGTGCCAGCAGCTCAAACACTGAAGCTTTCTTT. The chain uses TRBV5-6 and TRBJ1-1; D not resolved. The V end lost 3 bases, the J end lost 2 bases, and 2 bases lay between the germline ends. The CDR3 loop spans 11 amino acids. The germline V gene has CDR1 SGHDT and CDR2 YYEEEE.

This chain uses TRBV29-1 with TRBJ1-1, with a weak D call TRBD1 (6 bases). V lost 5 bases and J 1 base, leaving 23 bases between the germline ends. Germline V gives CDR1 SQVTM, CDR2 ANQGSEA. The CDR3 covers 17 residues. Written as DNA, the CDR3 is TGCAGCGTTACAAGTCGGGGGCCGGCAACTCCGAACACTGAAGCTTTCTTT. This gives the protein CSVTSRGPATPNTEAFF.

The count of this clone is one. The J gene is TRBJ2-4, the V gene TRBV11-2; 9 nucleotides align to TRBD1. The CDR3 covers 16 residues. With V trimmed by 5 bases and J by 0 bases, 5 bases remained unmatched. CDR1 is SGHAT and CDR2 is FQNNGV in the germline V gene. The CDR3 DNA reads as TGTGCCAGCAGCCTGGGACAGGGATTAGCCAAAAACATTCAGTACTTC. Residues: CASSLGQGLAKNIQYF.